This T cell receptor (beta chain) was sequenced for a study of kidney transplant recipient with SARS-CoV-2 infection. MiXCR was run by TCRdb on the reads, yielding one entry per CDR3 protein. The sample gives about 240,000 distinct CDR3 sequences, about 30% of which show up once; roughly 7.3% is in the top ten. The CDR3 extends over 13 amino acids. Germline V gene sequence: CDR1 SGHRS, CDR2 YFSETQ. Worth noting for this clonotype: The junction differs from germline at one of its ends, possibly a read error.

Sequencing was performed on a blood sample, taken at baseline and on approximately day 120 from a kidney transplant recipient. This sequence was found in a male patient aged 25 to 39 who had COVID-19 and was a kidney transplant recipient. Some T cells may be provided by the graft donor. The rearrangement joins TRBV5-1 to TRBJ1-1; D possibly corresponds to TRBD1 (5 bases). CDR3 coding DNA: TGCGCCAGCGGCTTGCTCGGGGGCACTGAAGCTTTCTTT. Translated: CASGLLGGTEAFF.